Reported below is one T cell receptor beta chain. Its antigen is as yet unknown. It was with 60 Vbeta and 13 Jbeta primers that the PCR ran. TCRdb keeps only in-frame clones here, not all; method: immunoSEQ multiplex PCR. In the table there are some 180,000 clones, 76% of which are singletons. The entry originates in a study of cytomegalovirus exposure and HLA in healthy donors. Study-level findings and limits: Previously analyzed data showed that most TCR beta V segments were productive at a frequency of about 87% or about 30%. Testing in vitro showed a few CMV-associated chains specific for CMV antigens. In a later analysis, productive TCRs from donors in an Asian-associated ancestry cluster reportedly carried fewer N-insertions than the cohort mean.

The CDR3 extends over 17 amino acids. The sequenced sample consisted of PBMCs. The chain couples TRBV21-1 to TRBJ2-4; the D call in the table, TRBD1, was not verified against the DNA. TRBV21-1 is recorded as a pseudogene. The clonotype was recovered from a woman between 25 and 40 years old in good health and CMV-seropositive. CDR3 DNA sequence: TGTGCCAGCAGCAGTCCAGGGAAAACTTTATCCAAAAACATTCAGTACTTC. Amino acid sequence: CASSSPGKTLSKNIQYF.